Below, 17 T cell receptor beta chains from the same sample are listed, as sequenced in a study of Graves' ophthalmopathy and Graves' hyperthyroidism. The study amplified TCR beta CDR3 regions using RNA transcripts. HTBI primers were employed in first-round RT-PCR, then a second-round multiplex PCR followed. TCRdb passed the multiplex PCR reads through MiXCR, listing each CDR3 protein once. Seen here are approximately 480,000 distinct CDR3 sequences, roughly 14% observed once, and the top ten hold about a tenth. Sequencing used blood. These receptor sequences come from a woman under 40 with Graves' ophthalmopathy.

Ten or more counts support this clonotype. In DNA, the CDR3 is TGTGCCAGCAGTTACTGGGCAGGGTACATGAACACTGAAGCTTTCTTT. It specifies CASSYWAGYMNTEAFF. The V gene is TRBV6-5, the J gene TRBJ1-1, with D perhaps matching TRBD1 (5 bases). CDR3 size: 16 residues. Germline-derived CDR1 and CDR2 are MNHEY and SVGAGI. Trimming took off 1 base at V and 0 bases at J, with 12 bases between the two ends.

This clonotype has a count of ten or more. The chain is built from TRBV15 and TRBJ1-1, with D unresolved. Trimming pared 2 bases from V and 0 bases from J, leaving 16 bases between. The CDR3 consists of 17 residues. The germline V gene has CDR1 LNHNV and CDR2 YYDKDF (reference sequence). In DNA form, the CDR3 reads TGTGCCACCAGCAGAATGTTAGGGTTTCTCATGAACACTGAAGCTTTCTTT. Translating it yields CATSRMLGFLMNTEAFF.

This clonotype was seen repeatedly, ten times or more. This chain joins TRBV11-3 and TRBJ2-7; TRBD2 matches 7 bases. This CDR3 has 15 residues. In germline, CDR1 is SGHNT, CDR2 YENEEA. The V and J ends lost 5 bases and 0 bases, in that order; junction bases with no gene match: 7. CDR3 sequence (DNA): TGTGCCAGCAGCCCTGGGGGGGTCTCCTCCTACGAGCAGTACTTC. Protein: CASSPGGVSSYEQYF.

This clonotype was seen ten or more times. This rearrangement joins TRBV11-2 to TRBJ2-2, with unresolved D. In germline, CDR1 is SGHAT, CDR2 FQNNGV. The V and J ends lost 5 bases and 6 bases respectively, with 22 bases between them. This CDR3 region has 17 residues. As DNA, the CDR3 is TGTGCCAGCAGCCTCCACTCCATTTCGCTAAGGGCCGGGGAGCTGTTTTTT. Encoded protein: CASSLHSISLRAGELFF.

To note about this clonotype: This may be a read error, as it is one base from a much larger clone. The chain recombines TRBV19 with TRBJ2-7; TRBD2 matches at 8 bases. The CDR3 sequence is 16 residues long. From germline, CDR1 is LNHDA and CDR2 SQIVND (reference sequence). Trimming took 1 base from V and 0 from J; bases not matched to a gene: 5. Here the CDR3 reads CASSIVRGGRSYEQYV. The CDR3 nucleotides read TGTGCCAGTAGTATAGTTCGCGGGGGGCGCTCCTACGAGCAGTACGTC.

The chain carries TRBV9 and TRBJ2-7; 8 nucleotides agree with TRBD2. The CDR3 loop spans 16 amino acids. The V segment lost 0 bases and the J segment 1 base; nucleotides outside the gene matches: 6. The germline gives CDR1 SGDLS, CDR2 YYNGEE. This chain's CDR3 is CASSVGAGGLSYEQYF. In DNA form, the CDR3 reads TGTGCCAGCAGCGTAGGGGCGGGAGGCCTATCCTACGAGCAGTACTTC.

This clonotype was recorded at least ten times. The chain carries TRBV12-3 or TRBV12-4 and TRBJ2-4; D is ambiguous. The CDR3 loop spans 15 amino acids. V gave up 1 base and J gave up 7 bases, with 14 bases separating them. The CDR3 DNA follows: TGTGCCAGCAGTTTAGTTGTGGTGGACGTCAACATTCAGTACTTC. Translated: CASSLVVVDVNIQYF.

There are a few counts of this clonotype. The chain carries TRBV12-3 or TRBV12-4 and TRBJ1-2, with unresolved D. The CDR3 covers 13 residues. V was cut by 4 bases and J by 4 bases, with 10 bases left in between. CDR3 amino acids: CASSSGLSYGYTF. The DNA of the CDR3 is TGTGCCAGCAGTTCCGGGCTTTCCTATGGCTACACCTTC.

This clonotype was counted at least ten times. V is TRBV28 and J is TRBJ2-7; D remains ambiguous. Trimming left V 5 bases short and J 4 bases short, with 21 bases between. This CDR3 comprises 16 residues. Germline V gene lookup returns CDR1 MDHEN and CDR2 SYDVKM. Here the CDR3 DNA reads TGTGCCAGCAGTGTGCCGGCCAGACATTCAAAATACGAGCAGTACTTC. Protein product: CASSVPARHSKYEQYF.

Many counts were recorded for this clonotype. The rearrangement joins TRBV10-3 to TRBJ2-2; 15 positions agree with TRBD2. This CDR3 spans 19 amino acids. The trim removed 3 bases at V and 3 bases at J, leaving 8 bases unmatched. Germline values: CDR1 ENHRY, CDR2 SYGVKD. The CDR3 reads CAISELPGLAGGYTGELFF. CDR3 DNA sequence: TGTGCCATCAGTGAACTTCCGGGACTAGCGGGGGGTTACACCGGGGAGCTGTTTTTT.

This clonotype was counted between two and nine times. The chain carries TRBV3-1 and TRBJ2-5; D uncertain. Trimming shortened V by 1 base and J by 6 bases, and 6 bases separated the two germline ends. Germline CDR1 and CDR2: LGHDT and YNNKEL (reference sequence). The length of the CDR3 is 12 residues. As DNA, the CDR3 is TGTGCCAGCAGCCAAGTAAGACAGACCCAGTACTTC. Translating gives CASSQVRQTQYF.

This clonotype has a count of ten or more. J is TRBJ1-1 and V is TRBV14; D is unclear. The V gene lost 3 bases and the J gene lost 8 bases, with 7 bases spanning the gap. Per germline, CDR1 SGHDN and CDR2 FVKESK. This CDR3 has 11 residues. The CDR3 nucleotides are TGTGCCAGCAGCCATAGGTCAGAAGCTTTCTTT. Protein: CASSHRSEAFF.

For this clonotype: A much bigger clone sits one base away, suggesting this may be a read error. The rearrangement joins TRBV7-3 to TRBJ2-7; D unclear. The CDR3 sequence is 14 residues long. V dropped 1 base and J dropped 9 bases, with 16 bases sitting between them. Germline CDR1 is SGHTA and CDR2 is FQGTGA. The CDR3 is CASSLSFPYSGQYF. In nucleotides, the CDR3 is TGTGCCAGCAGCTTAAGTTTCCCTTATTCCGGGCAGTACTTC.

In this sample, this clonotype turned up many times. J is TRBJ1-5 and V is TRBV12-3 or TRBV12-4; a possible D gene is TRBD1 (5 bases). V lost 1 base, J lost 6 bases, and 10 bases lay in between. CDR3 length: 14 amino acids. CDR3 bases: TGTGCCAGCAGTTTAGAGGGGCCGGCTCAGCCCCAGCATTTT. Translation: CASSLEGPAQPQHF.

About this clonotype itself: The junction departs from the called germline gene at one end, perhaps through a read error. The chain carries TRBV6-5 and TRBJ2-2; 7 bases are shared with TRBD2. The CDR3 length is 15 residues. Germline CDR1 and CDR2: MNHEY and SVGAGI. The CDR3 is CAGSYAAGVTGELFF. CDR3 sequence (DNA): TGTGCCGGCAGTTATGCGGCGGGAGTTACCGGGGAGCTGTTTTTT.

The chain combines TRBV5-1 with TRBJ2-3, with 9 bases aligning to TRBD2. The CDR3 is made up of 15 amino acids. Germline V lookup: CDR1 SGHRS, CDR2 YFSETQ. V lost 3 bases and J lost 0; bases outside the gene matches: 2. CDR3 DNA sequence: TGCGCCAGCAGCTCCAGCGGGAGGAGCACAGATACGCAGTATTTT. It encodes CASSSSGRSTDTQYF.

This clonotype occurred a few times. The chain links TRBV3-1 to TRBJ2-5; 8 positions match TRBD2. The CDR3 has 18 residues. V shed 0 bases and J 13 bases; nucleotides not matched to a gene: 22. Germline lookup yields CDR1 LGHDT and CDR2 YNNKEL (reference sequence). For the CDR3, the DNA is TGTGCCAGCAGCCAAGATTGGCGGCTAGCGGGTAACCAAAGAGACCCGTACTTC. The encoded protein is CASSQDWRLAGNQRDPYF.